The TCR beta chain described here comes from a study of blood T cell repertoires in COVID-19. Libraries were prepared by immunoSEQ multiplex PCR; TCRdb keeps only in-frame clonotypes and omits some of them. This sample has 150,000 to 200,000 clones, with roughly 82% found just once. The CDR3 spans 16 residues. Trimming cost V 2 bases and J 5 bases; bases outside gene matches: 11. The germline V gene encodes CDR1 SGHNT and CDR2 YENEEA. The sample was PBMCs or T cells enriched from blood (not recorded which). V and J are TRBV11-3 and TRBJ2-5; 7 nucleotides align to TRBD1. The receptor comes from a man aged 35 to 55 who had recovered from COVID-19. CDR3 amino acids: CASSLWGQGVRETQYF. In nucleotides, the CDR3 is TGTGCCAGCAGCTTATGGGGGCAGGGGGTGAGGGAGACCCAGTACTTC.